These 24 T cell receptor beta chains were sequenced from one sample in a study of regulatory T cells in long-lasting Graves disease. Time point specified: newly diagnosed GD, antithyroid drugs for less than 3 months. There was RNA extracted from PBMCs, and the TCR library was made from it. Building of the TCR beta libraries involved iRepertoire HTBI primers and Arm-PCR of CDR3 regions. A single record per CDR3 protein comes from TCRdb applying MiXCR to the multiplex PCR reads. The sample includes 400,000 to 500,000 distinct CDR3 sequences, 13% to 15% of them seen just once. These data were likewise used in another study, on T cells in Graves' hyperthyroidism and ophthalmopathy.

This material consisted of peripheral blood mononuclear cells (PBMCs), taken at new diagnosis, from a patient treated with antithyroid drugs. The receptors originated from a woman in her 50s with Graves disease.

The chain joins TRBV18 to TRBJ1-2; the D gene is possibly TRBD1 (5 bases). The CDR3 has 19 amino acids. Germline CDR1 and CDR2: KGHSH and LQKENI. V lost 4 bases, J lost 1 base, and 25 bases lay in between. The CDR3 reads CASSRLLSGTDEINYGYTF. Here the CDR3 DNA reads TGTGCCAGCTCACGCCTTTTGTCCGGGACCGACGAAATTAACTATGGCTACACCTTC.

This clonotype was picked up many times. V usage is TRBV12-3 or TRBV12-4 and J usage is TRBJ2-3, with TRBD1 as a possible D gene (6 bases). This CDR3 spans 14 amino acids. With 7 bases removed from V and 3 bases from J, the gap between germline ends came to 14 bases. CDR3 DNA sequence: TGTGCCAGCACCCGACAGGAACCAACAGATACGCAGTATTTT. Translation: CASTRQEPTDTQYF.

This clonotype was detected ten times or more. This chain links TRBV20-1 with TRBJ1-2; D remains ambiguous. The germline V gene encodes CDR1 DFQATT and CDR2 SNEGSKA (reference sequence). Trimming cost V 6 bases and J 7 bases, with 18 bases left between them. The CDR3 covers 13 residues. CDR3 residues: CSATDGSTTGYTF. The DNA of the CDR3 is TGCAGTGCCACAGACGGGTCTACAACTGGCTACACCTTC.

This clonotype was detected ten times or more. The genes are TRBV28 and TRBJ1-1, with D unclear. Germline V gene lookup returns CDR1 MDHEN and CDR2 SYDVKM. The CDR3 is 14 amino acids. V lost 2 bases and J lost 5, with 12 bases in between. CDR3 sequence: CASSLPGAMTEAFF. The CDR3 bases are TGTGCCAGCAGTTTACCAGGAGCGATGACTGAAGCTTTCTTT.

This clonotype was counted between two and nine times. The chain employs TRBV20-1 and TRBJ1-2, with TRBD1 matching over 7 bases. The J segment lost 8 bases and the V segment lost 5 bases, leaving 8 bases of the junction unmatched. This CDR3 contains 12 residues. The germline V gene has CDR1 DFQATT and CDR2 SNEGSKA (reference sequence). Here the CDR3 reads CSAPRTGGGYTF. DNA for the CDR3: TGCAGTGCTCCGAGGACAGGAGGGGGCTACACCTTC.

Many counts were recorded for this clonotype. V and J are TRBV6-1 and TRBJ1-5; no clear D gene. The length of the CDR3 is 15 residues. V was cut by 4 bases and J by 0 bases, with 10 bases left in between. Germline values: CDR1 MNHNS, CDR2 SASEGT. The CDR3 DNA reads TGTGCCAGCAGTGCCAGACACTATAGCAATCAGCCCCAGCATTTT. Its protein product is CASSARHYSNQPQHF.

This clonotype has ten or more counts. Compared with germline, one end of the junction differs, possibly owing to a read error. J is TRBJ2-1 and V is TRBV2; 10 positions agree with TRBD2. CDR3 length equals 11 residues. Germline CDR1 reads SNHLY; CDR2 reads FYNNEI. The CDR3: CASNEGTSALF. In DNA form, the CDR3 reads TGTGCCAGCAATGAGGGGACTAGCGCCCTGTTC. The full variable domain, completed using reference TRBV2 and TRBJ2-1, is EPEVTQTPSHQVTQMGQEVILRCVPISNHLYFYWYRQILGQKVEFLVSFYNNEISEKSEIFDDQFSVERPDGSNFTLKIRSTKLEDSAMYFCASNEGTSALFGPGTRLTVL.

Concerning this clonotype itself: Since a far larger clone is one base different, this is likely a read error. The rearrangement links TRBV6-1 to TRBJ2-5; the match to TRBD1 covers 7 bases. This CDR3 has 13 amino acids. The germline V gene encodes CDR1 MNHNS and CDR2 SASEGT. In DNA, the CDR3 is TGTGCCGGCAGTACCGGGACAGAAGAGACCCAGTACTTC. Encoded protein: CAGSTGTEETQYF.

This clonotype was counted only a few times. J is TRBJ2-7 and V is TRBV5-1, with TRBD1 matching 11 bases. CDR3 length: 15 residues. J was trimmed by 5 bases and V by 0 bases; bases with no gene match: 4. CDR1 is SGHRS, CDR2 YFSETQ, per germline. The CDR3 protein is CASSLEGTGGDEQYF. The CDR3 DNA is TGCGCCAGCAGCTTGGAGGGGACAGGGGGGGACGAGCAGTACTTC.

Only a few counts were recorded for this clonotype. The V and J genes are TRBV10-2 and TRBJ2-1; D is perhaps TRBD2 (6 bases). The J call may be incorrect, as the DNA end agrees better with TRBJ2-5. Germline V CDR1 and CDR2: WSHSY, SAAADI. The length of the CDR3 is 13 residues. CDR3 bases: TGCGCCAGCAGTGAGCGCGGGAAAGAGACCCAGTACTTC. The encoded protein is CASSERGKETQYF.

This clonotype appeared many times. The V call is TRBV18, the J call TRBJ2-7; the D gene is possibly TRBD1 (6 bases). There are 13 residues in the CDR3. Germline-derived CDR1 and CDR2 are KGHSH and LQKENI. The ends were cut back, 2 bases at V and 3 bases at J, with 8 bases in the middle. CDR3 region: CASSPSQGYEQYF. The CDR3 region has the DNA TGTGCCAGCTCACCATCACAGGGCTACGAGCAGTACTTC.

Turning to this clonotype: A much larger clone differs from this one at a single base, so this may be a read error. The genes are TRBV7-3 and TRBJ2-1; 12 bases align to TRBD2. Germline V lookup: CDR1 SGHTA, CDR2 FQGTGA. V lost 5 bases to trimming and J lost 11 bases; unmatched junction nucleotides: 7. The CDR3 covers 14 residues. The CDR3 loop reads CASSQTSGRTKQFF. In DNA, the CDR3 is TGTGCCAGCAGCCAAACTAGCGGGAGGACTAAGCAGTTCTTC.

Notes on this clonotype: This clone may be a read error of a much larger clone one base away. In nucleotides, the CDR3 is TGTGCCAGCACGGGACAGGGGGCGTACGGGCAGTACTTC. It codes for CASTGQGAYGQYF. The chain is built from TRBV6-4 and TRBJ2-7, with 12 bases aligning to TRBD1. CDR3 length: 13 residues. Per germline, CDR1 MRHNA and CDR2 SNTAGT.

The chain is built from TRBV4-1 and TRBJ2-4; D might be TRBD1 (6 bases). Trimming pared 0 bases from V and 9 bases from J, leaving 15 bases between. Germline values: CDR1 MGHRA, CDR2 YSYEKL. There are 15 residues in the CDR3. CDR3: CASSQDLNRAGIQYF. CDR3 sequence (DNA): TGCGCCAGCAGCCAAGATCTGAACAGGGCGGGCATTCAGTACTTC.

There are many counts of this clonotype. The chain's CDR3 is CASSERTASGRGYEQFF. DNA of the CDR3: TGTGCCAGCAGTGAAAGGACGGCTAGCGGGAGGGGTTATGAGCAGTTCTTC. The chain has TRBV2 and TRBJ2-1; 12 bases line up with TRBD2. There are 17 residues in the CDR3. The germline gives CDR1 SNHLY, CDR2 FYNNEI. Unmatched junction bases numbered 10, after V lost 2 bases and J lost 8 bases.

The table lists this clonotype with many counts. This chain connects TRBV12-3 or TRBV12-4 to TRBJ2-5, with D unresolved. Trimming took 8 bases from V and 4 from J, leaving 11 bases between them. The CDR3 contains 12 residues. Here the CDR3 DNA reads TGTGCCAGCGCTGCCCCGGGAGAGACCCAGTACTTC. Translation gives CASAAPGETQYF.

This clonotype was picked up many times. The CDR3: CASSHSSGNQPQHF. The CDR3 DNA reads TGTGCCAGTAGCCACAGTAGCGGCAATCAGCCCCAGCATTTT. This sequence joins TRBV19 and TRBJ1-5; D gene uncertain. The CDR3 sequence is 14 residues long. V was shortened by 6 bases and J by 2 bases, with 11 bases between the two germline ends. Germline-derived CDR1 and CDR2 are LNHDA and SQIVND (reference sequence).

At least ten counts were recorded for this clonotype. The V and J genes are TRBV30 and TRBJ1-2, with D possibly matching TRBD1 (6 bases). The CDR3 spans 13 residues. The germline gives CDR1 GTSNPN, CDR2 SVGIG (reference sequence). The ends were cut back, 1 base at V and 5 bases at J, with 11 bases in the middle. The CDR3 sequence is CAWSGGGAYGYTF. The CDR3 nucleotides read TGTGCCTGGAGTGGCGGGGGCGCGTATGGCTACACCTTC.

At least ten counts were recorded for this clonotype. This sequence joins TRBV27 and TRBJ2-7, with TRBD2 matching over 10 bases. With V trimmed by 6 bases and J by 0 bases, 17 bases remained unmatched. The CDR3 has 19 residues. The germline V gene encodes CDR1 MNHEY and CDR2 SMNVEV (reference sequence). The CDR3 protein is CASSLATSGTYQSSYEQYF. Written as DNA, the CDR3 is TGTGCCAGCAGCCTCGCCACTAGCGGGACTTACCAGAGCTCCTACGAGCAGTACTTC.

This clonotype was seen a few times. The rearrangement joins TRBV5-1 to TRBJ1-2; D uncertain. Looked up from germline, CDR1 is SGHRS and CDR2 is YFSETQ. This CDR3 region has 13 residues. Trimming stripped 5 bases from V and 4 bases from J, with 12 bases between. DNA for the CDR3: TGCGCCAGCAGTTTGAACAGACCCTATGGCTACACCTTC. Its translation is CASSLNRPYGYTF.

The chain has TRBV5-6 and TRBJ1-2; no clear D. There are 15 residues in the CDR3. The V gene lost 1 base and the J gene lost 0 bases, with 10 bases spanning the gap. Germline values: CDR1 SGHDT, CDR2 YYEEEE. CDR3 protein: CASSLYSRTNYGYTF. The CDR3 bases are TGTGCCAGCAGCTTGTACAGCAGGACTAACTATGGCTACACCTTC.

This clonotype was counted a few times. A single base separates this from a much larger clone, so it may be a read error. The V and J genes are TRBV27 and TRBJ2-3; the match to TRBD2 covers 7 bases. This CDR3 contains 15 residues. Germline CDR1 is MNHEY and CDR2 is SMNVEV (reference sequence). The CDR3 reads CACSALAHSTDTQYF. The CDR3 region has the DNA TGTGCCTGCAGTGCACTAGCGCATAGCACAGATACGCAGTATTTT.

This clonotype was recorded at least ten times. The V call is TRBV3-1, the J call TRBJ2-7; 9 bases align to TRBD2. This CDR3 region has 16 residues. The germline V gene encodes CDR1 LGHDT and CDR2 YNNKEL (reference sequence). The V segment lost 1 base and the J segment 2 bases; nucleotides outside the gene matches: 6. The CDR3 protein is CASSQGGSGSPYEQYF. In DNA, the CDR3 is TGTGCCAGCAGCCAAGGGGGTAGCGGGAGCCCCTACGAGCAGTACTTC.

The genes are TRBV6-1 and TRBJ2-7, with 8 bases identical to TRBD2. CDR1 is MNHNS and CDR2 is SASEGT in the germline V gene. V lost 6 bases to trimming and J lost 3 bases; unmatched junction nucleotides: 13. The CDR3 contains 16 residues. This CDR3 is CASSPSTSGAFYEQYF. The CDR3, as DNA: TGTGCCAGCAGCCCTTCCACTAGCGGCGCTTTCTACGAGCAGTACTTC.